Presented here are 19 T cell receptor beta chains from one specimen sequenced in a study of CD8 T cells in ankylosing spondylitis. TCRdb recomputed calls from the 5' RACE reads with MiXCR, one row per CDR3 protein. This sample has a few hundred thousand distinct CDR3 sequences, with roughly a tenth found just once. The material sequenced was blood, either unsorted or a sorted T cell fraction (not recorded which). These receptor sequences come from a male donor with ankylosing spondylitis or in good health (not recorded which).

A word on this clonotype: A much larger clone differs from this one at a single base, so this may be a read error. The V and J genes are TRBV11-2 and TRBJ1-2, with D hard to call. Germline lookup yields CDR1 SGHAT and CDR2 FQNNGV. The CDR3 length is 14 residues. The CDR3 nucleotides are TGTGCCAGCAGCTTGAGTACCCCGGCCCTTCGCTACCCCTTC. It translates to CASSLSTPALRYPF. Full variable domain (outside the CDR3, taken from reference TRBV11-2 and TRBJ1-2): EAGVAQSPRYKIIEKRQSVAFWCNPISGHATLYWYQQILGQGPKLLIQFQNNGVVDDSQLPKDRFSAERLKGVDSTLKIQPAKLEDSAVYLCASSLSTPALRYPFGSGTRLTVV.

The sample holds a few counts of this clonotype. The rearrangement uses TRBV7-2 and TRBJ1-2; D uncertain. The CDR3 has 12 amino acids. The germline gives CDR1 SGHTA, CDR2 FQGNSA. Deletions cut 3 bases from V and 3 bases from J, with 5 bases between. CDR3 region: CASSFSDYGYTF. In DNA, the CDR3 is TGTGCCAGCAGCTTCTCGGACTATGGCTACACCTTC.

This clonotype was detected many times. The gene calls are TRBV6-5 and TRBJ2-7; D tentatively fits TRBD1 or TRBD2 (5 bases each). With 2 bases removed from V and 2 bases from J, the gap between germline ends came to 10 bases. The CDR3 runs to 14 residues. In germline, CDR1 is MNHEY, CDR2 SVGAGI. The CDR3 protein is CASSYGGQAYEQYF. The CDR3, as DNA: TGTGCCAGCAGTTACGGAGGACAAGCCTACGAGCAGTACTTC.

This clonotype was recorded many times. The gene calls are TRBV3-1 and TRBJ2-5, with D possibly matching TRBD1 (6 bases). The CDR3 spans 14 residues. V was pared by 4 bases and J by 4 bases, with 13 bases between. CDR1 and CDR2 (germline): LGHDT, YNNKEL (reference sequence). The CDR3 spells CASSRQAWGETQYF. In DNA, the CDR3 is TGTGCCAGCAGCCGACAGGCGTGGGGAGAGACCCAGTACTTC.

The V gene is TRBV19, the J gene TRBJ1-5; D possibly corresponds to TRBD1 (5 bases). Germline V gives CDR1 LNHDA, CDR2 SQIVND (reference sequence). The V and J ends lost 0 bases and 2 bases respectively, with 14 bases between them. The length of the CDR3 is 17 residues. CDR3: CASSIDLTPGGNQPQHF. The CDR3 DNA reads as TGTGCCAGTAGTATAGATCTGACCCCGGGGGGCAATCAGCCCCAGCATTTT.

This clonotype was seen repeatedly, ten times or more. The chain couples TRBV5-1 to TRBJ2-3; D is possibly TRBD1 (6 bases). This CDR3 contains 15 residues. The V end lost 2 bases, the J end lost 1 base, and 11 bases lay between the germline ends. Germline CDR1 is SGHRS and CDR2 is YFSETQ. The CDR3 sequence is CASSFGQSGTDTQYF. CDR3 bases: TGCGCCAGCAGCTTTGGACAGTCTGGCACAGATACGCAGTATTTT.

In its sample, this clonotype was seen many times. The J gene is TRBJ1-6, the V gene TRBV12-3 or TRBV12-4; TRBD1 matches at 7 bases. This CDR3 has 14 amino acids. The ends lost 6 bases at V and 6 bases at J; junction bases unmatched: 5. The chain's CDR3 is CASRSGTANSPLHF. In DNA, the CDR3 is TGTGCCAGCAGGAGCGGGACAGCTAATTCACCCCTCCACTTT.

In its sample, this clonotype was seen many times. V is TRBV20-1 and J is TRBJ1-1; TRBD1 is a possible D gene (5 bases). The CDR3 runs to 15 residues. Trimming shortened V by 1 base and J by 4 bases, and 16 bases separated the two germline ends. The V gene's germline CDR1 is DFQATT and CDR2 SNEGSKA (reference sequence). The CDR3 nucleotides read TGCAGTGCTAGAGTCCCCCGGGACGATGGCACTGAAGCTTTCTTT. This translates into CSARVPRDDGTEAFF.

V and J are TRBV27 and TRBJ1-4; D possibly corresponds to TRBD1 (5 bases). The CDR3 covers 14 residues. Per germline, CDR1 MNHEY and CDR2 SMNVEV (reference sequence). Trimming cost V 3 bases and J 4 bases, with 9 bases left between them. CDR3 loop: CASSFWGDNEKLFF. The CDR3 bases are TGTGCCAGCAGTTTTTGGGGGGATAATGAAAAACTGTTTTTT.

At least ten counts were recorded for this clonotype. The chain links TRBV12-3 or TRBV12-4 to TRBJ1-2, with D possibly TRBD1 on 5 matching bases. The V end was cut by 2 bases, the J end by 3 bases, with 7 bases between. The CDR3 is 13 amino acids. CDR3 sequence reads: CASSLTRDYGYTF. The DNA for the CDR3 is TGTGCCAGCAGTTTAACCAGGGACTATGGCTACACCTTC.

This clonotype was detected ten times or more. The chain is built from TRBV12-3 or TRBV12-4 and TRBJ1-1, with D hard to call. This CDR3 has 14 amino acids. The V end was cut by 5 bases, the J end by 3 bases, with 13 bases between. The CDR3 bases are TGTGCCAGCAGTACAGACGGGGTTGACACTGAAGCTTTCTTT. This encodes CASSTDGVDTEAFF.

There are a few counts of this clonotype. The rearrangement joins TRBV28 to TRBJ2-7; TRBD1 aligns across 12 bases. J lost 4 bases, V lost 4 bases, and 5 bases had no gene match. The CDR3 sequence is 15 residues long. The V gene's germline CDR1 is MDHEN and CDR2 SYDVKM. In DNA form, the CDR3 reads TGTGCCAGCAGTTCGGGACAGGGGGCAATGTACGAGCAGTACTTC. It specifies CASSSGQGAMYEQYF.

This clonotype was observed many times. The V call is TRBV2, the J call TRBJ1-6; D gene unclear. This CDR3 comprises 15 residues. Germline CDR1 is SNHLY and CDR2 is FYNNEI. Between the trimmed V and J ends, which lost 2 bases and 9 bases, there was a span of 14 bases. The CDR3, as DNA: TGTGCCAGCAGTGAAAGCGGCTCACGGGGTTCACCCCTCCACTTT. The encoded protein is CASSESGSRGSPLHF. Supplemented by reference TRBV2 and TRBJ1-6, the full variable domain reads EPEVTQTPSHQVTQMGQEVILRCVPISNHLYFYWYRQILGQKVEFLVSFYNNEISEKSEIFDDQFSVERPDGSNFTLKIRSTKLEDSAMYFCASSESGSRGSPLHFGNGTRLTVT.

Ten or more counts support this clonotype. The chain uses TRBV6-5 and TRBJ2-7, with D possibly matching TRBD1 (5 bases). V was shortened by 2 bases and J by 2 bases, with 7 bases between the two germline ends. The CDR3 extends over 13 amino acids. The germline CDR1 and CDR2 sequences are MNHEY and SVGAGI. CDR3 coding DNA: TGTGCCAGCAGTTACAGGGGAACCTACGAGCAGTACTTC. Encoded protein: CASSYRGTYEQYF.

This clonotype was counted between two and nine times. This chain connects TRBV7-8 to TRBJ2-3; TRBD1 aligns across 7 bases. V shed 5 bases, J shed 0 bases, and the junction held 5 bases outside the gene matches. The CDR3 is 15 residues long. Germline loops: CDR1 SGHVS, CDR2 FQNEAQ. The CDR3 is CASSPRGMSTDTQYF. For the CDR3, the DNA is TGTGCCAGCAGCCCCAGGGGGATGAGCACAGATACGCAGTATTTT.

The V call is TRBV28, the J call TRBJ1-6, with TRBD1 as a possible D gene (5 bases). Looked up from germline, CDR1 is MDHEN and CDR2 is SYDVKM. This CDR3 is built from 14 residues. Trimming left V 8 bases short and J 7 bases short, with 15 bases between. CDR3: CASWGGQGNSPLHF. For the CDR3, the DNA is TGTGCCAGCTGGGGCGGGCAGGGAAATTCACCCCTCCACTTT.

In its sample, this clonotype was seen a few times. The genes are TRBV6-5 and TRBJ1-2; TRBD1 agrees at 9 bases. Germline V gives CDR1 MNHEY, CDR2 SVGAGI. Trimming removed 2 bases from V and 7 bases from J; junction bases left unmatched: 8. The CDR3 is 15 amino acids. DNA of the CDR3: TGTGCCAGCAGTTACGGGACAGGGCGGGAGTTTGGCTACACCTTC. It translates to CASSYGTGREFGYTF.

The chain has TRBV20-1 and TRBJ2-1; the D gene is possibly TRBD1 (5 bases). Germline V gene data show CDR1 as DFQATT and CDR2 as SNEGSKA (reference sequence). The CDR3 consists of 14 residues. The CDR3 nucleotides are TGCACAAACGAACAGGCGAGCTCCTACAATGAGCAGTTCTTC. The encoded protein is CTNEQASSYNEQFF.

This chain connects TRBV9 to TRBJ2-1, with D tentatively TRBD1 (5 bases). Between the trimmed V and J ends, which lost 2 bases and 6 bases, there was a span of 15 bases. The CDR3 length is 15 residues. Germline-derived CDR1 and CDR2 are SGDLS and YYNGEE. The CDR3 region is CASSVGDPTGNEQFF. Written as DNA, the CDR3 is TGTGCCAGCAGCGTCGGAGATCCCACAGGCAATGAGCAGTTCTTC.